This T cell receptor (beta chain) was identified in a study of T cells after yellow fever vaccination. This clonotype turned up a few times. TCRdb passed the 5' RACE reads through MiXCR, listing each CDR3 protein once. The data contain about 26,000 distinct CDR3 sequences, approximately 4.9% of them singletons. Germline values: CDR1 SGHTA, CDR2 FQGTGA. Trimming shortened V by 5 bases and J by 1 base, and 10 bases separated the two germline ends. This CDR3 contains 14 residues. The receptor was isolated from a man between 18 and 35 years old who received the YFV17D yellow fever vaccine. V and J are TRBV7-3 and TRBJ2-3, with a possible D match to TRBD1 (5 bases). The starting material was PBMCs, either bulk or a sorted T-cell subset (CD4+, CD8+, memory, or dextramer-sorted; not recorded which), obtained on the day of the yellow fever booster vaccination. The CDR3 reads CASSPRRGTDTQYF. The CDR3 region has the DNA TGTGCCAGCAGCCCCCGCAGGGGCACAGATACGCAGTATTTT.